This T cell receptor beta chain was found in a study of CXCR3-negative and CXCR3-positive naive CD8 T cells (dated by TCRdb to the late 2010s). For the study in its entirety: In total, some 150 million TRB reads were obtained, which works out to roughly 1.5 +/- 0.3 million reads per library. TRBV-TRBJ cluster analysis included naive subsets from about 5 donors and memory cells from 3 donors. The diversity and physicochemical repertoire analyses included about a dozen donors pooled from two independent experiments.

From the cysteine up to the phenylalanine, the CDR3 has a length of 17 residues. A DNA sequence was not provided. The germline V gene specifies MGHRA as CDR1 and YSYEKL as CDR2. The instrument given in TCRdb is NextSeq 550. The Human TCR Profiling Kit (MiLaboratory) was used to prepare UMI-labeled 5' RACE TRB cDNA libraries. cDNA synthesis used the entire amount of extracted RNA, and PCR amplification then used the entire amount of cDNA produced. The libraries were made side by side, with each library going through the same number of PCR cycles. Turning to the authors' computational methods: About 50,000 +/- 10,000 unique UMI-labeled TRB cDNA molecules per library were extracted with MIGEC and MiXCR, with at least two reads per UMI required. Each library averaged about 37,000 +/- 9,700 functional in-frame TRB CDR3 nucleotide clonotypes without stop codons. After each sample was downsampled to 5000 UMI-labeled TRB molecules, VDJtools was used to calculate diversity metrics such as normalized Shannon-Wiener and Chao1. VDJtools was used to calculate clonotype-size-weighted physicochemical properties of the central five CDR3 residues, namely interaction energy, strength, volume and Kidera factor 4. Through TCRdb reprocessing, the reads give one entry per CDR3 protein sequence; DNA is omitted. TCRdb, rather than the study authors, made the V and J calls. In this sample's table one finds about 130,000 distinct CDR3 sequences. The ten largest clonotypes hold less than 0.55% of the sample.

Results and caveats for the whole study, not just this receptor: CXCR3 expression partially decreased after cryopreservation, so most assays used freshly isolated PBMCs. Because surface CD5, which has been linked to self-reactivity in mice, was comparable between naive subsets, TCR interaction strength was also inferred from TRB CDR3 physicochemical properties. Repertoire diversity was comparably high in both naive subsets but much lower in memory CD8+ T cells. Naive CXCR3-negative and CXCR3-positive cells from the same donor showed similar TRBV-TRBJ usage, whereas memory cells showed distinct patterns. Compared with CXCR3-negative naive cells, CXCR3-positive naive cells had TRB CDR3s with higher hydrophobicity (lower Kidera factor 4), lower energy, and higher strength and volume indices.

For each CD8+ T cell subset, flow sorting was done in triplicate, and around 300,000 cells per subset went directly into RLT lysis buffer. Naive CD8+ T cells were defined stringently as CD45RO-CCR7+CD27+CD95- to exclude memory contaminants. Using standard density gradient centrifugation, peripheral blood mononuclear cells were isolated from buffy coats. Naive CXCR3-negative and CXCR3-positive CD8+ T cells were flow-sorted on a FACSAria III. Total RNA was extracted from sorted cells using an RNeasy Mini Kit. A note on this clonotype: It lacks a known antigen.

The source is a human donor in good health. Some clones in this sample may be carry-over from other donors' samples. The sequencing input was naive CXCR3- CD8+ T cells from blood. What the cell subset or site label conveys for this sample: CD45RO-CCR7+CD27+CD95- naive CD8+ T cells lacking CXCR3 (TNR3-). The V and J genes are TRBV4-1 and TRBJ2-2; TCRdb reports TRBD1, a call that lacks DNA to check it against. The CDR3: CASSQTEGVLDTGELFF.